A single sample is the source of the 22 T cell receptor beta chains below, sequenced in a study of neurological immune-mediated disorders. TCRdb re-analysed the 5' RACE reads in MiXCR, keeping a single row per CDR3 protein. The table shows 50,000 or so distinct CDR3 sequences, with about a quarter occurring only once. Material for sequencing was PBMCs. All receptors come from a woman aged 70 to 79 in good health.

The chain has TRBV7-6 and TRBJ2-5; no clear D gene. The CDR3 covers 12 residues. The V and J ends lost 3 bases and 3 bases respectively, with 5 bases between them. Looked up from germline, CDR1 is SGHVS and CDR2 is FNYEAQ. The CDR3: CASSFFKETQYF. The CDR3 DNA sequence: TGTGCCAGCAGCTTTTTTAAAGAGACCCAGTACTTC. The full variable domain, with the rest looked up from reference TRBV7-6 and TRBJ2-5, is GAGVSQSPRYKVTKRGQDVALRCDPISGHVSLYWYRQALGQGPEFLTYFNYEAQQDKSGLPNDRFSAERPEGSISTLTIQRTEQRDSAMYRCASSFFKETQYFGPGTRLLVL.

This clonotype has just a few counts. The gene calls are TRBV24-1 and TRBJ1-5; no firm D call. From germline, CDR1 is KGHDR and CDR2 SFDVKD. The CDR3 contains 14 residues. Trimming stripped 0 bases from V and 3 bases from J, with 5 bases between. The chain's CDR3 is CATSDLENNQPQHF. In DNA, the CDR3 is TGTGCCACCAGTGATTTGGAGAACAATCAGCCCCAGCATTTT.

This clonotype appeared many times. J is TRBJ2-6 and V is TRBV10-3, with D unclear. The CDR3 consists of 14 residues. V was shortened by 4 bases and J by 1 base, with 5 bases between the two germline ends. Germline V CDR1 and CDR2: ENHRY, SYGVKD. CDR3 sequence (DNA): TGTGCCATCAGTGGGCTGTCTGGGGCCAACGTCCTGACTTTC. This codes for CAISGLSGANVLTF.

This clonotype was counted at least ten times. The chain recombines TRBV10-3 with TRBJ1-1; D is unclear. Germline-derived CDR1 and CDR2 are ENHRY and SYGVKD. This CDR3 is built from 13 residues. V shed 6 bases and J shed 4 bases, with 12 bases lying between them. As DNA, the CDR3 is TGTGCCATCAGGAAAGGGATGGGCACTGAAGCTTTCTTT. Protein sequence: CAIRKGMGTEAFF.

In its sample, this clonotype was seen many times. The rearrangement links TRBV4-3 to TRBJ2-7; no reliable D call. From germline, CDR1 is LGHNA and CDR2 YSLEER. The CDR3 spans 15 residues. Trimming stripped 0 bases from V and 2 bases from J, with 11 bases between. The CDR3 bases are TGCGCCAGCAGCCAAGATCCCCAGGTTACCTACGAGCAGTACTTC. Translating it yields CASSQDPQVTYEQYF.

Details on this clonotype: One base away lies a much larger clone, so this may be a sequencing read error. J is TRBJ2-7 and V is TRBV5-1; tentative D call: TRBD2 (5 bases). The germline V gene has CDR1 SGHRS and CDR2 YFSETQ. The CDR3 has 14 residues. V was cut by 1 base and J by 2 bases, with 10 bases left in between. This CDR3 reads CASSLRMGAYEQYF. CDR3 sequence (DNA): TGCGCCAGCAGCTTGCGGATGGGAGCCTACGAGCAGTACTTC.

Ten or more counts support this clonotype. V and J are TRBV20-1 and TRBJ2-3; 7 bases line up with TRBD1. Germline V gene sequence: CDR1 DFQATT, CDR2 SNEGSKA (reference sequence). CDR3 length: 15 amino acids. J lost 5 bases, V lost 6 bases, and 14 bases had no gene match. The CDR3 reads CSAPPSDRPEDTQYF. CDR3 DNA: TGCAGTGCGCCCCCCTCGGACAGGCCGGAAGATACGCAGTATTTT.

This clonotype was seen repeatedly, ten times or more. The chain combines TRBV29-1 with TRBJ1-1; tentatively, D is TRBD1 (5 bases). Germline-derived CDR1 and CDR2 are SQVTM and ANQGSEA. Trimming removed 7 bases at V and 1 base at J, with 13 bases between. CDR3 size: 13 residues. CDR3 sequence (DNA): TGCAGCGCCCGGGGGGGGTGGAACACTGAAGCTTTCTTT. Translation gives CSARGGWNTEAFF.

The chain recombines TRBV7-2 with TRBJ1-3; D unclear. CDR1 and CDR2 from the germline V gene are SGHTA and FQGNSA. Trimming removed 3 bases at V and 0 bases at J, with 15 bases between. The CDR3 is 17 residues long. CDR3 in amino acids: CASSLGSWASSGNTIYF. CDR3 in DNA: TGTGCCAGCAGCTTGGGGTCGTGGGCCAGCTCTGGAAACACCATATATTTT.

This clonotype occurred many times. The chain combines TRBV5-4 with TRBJ1-1, with 10 bases aligning to TRBD1. V shed 3 bases and J 4 bases; nucleotides not matched to a gene: 3. Germline CDR1 SGHNT, CDR2 YYREEE (reference sequence). The CDR3 totals 14 residues. The CDR3, as DNA: TGTGCCAGCAGCTGGACAGGGGGTGGCACTGAAGCTTTCTTT. Amino acids: CASSWTGGGTEAFF.

This clonotype was recorded at least ten times. V gene TRBV10-3 combines with J gene TRBJ2-3, with 16 bases fitting TRBD2. This CDR3 is built from 17 residues. J lost 5 bases, V lost 6 bases, and 8 bases had no gene match. Germline V CDR1 and CDR2: ENHRY, SYGVKD. CDR3 sequence: CAIRTGTSGRALDTQYF. CDR3 sequence (DNA): TGTGCCATCAGAACCGGGACTAGCGGGAGGGCCCTAGATACGCAGTATTTT.

This clonotype was counted ten times or more. The chain is built from TRBV7-9 and TRBJ1-2; D gene unclear. V dropped 0 bases and J dropped 1 base, with 12 bases sitting between them. The CDR3 runs 16 residues. From germline, CDR1 is SEHNR and CDR2 FQNEAQ (reference sequence). DNA of the CDR3: TGTGCCAGCAGCTTAGCTTCCGCGAAGGATAACTATGGCTACACCTTC. Protein product: CASSLASAKDNYGYTF.

The chain uses TRBV18 and TRBJ2-6; 9 bases are a match to TRBD1. The length of the CDR3 is 17 residues. From germline, CDR1 is KGHSH and CDR2 LQKENI. V shed 8 bases and J 0 bases; nucleotides not matched to a gene: 8. For the CDR3, the DNA is TGTGCCAGCCCGCGGACAGGGGCGGTCTCTGGGGCCAACGTCCTGACTTTC. Protein product: CASPRTGAVSGANVLTF.

Many counts were recorded for this clonotype. The V and J genes are TRBV24-1 and TRBJ2-1; no firm D call. The V gene's germline CDR1 is KGHDR and CDR2 SFDVKD. The CDR3 is made up of 14 amino acids. Trimming pared 5 bases from V and 5 bases from J, leaving 12 bases between. CDR3 DNA sequence: TGTGCCACCAGTGGCACCGGGCCCCACAATGAGCAGTTCTTC. Translating gives CATSGTGPHNEQFF.

This clonotype was observed many times. The chain links TRBV2 to TRBJ1-1; D gene unclear. Germline V gene lookup returns CDR1 SNHLY and CDR2 FYNNEI. There are 13 residues in the CDR3. V gave up 7 bases and J gave up 1 base, with 10 bases separating them. The CDR3 protein is CASTPFWNTEAFF. For the CDR3, the DNA is TGTGCCAGCACCCCTTTTTGGAACACTGAAGCTTTCTTT.

This clonotype is termed medium-sized. The CDR3 coding sequence is TGCGCCAGCAGCCCCCAGGGGGCAGCCTGGGGCGAGCAGTACTTC. Its translation: CASSPQGAAWGEQYF. The chain combines TRBV4-1 with TRBJ2-7, with 8 positions matching TRBD1. The germline V gene encodes CDR1 MGHRA and CDR2 YSYEKL. Trimming at V came to 4 bases and at J to 6 bases, leaving 11 bases not matched to a gene. This CDR3 contains 15 residues.

This clonotype has ten or more counts. The chain is built from TRBV5-1 and TRBJ2-1, with 7 bases fitting TRBD1. Germline CDR1 reads SGHRS; CDR2 reads YFSETQ. V lost 4 bases and J lost 6; bases outside the gene matches: 7. The CDR3 totals 14 residues. CDR3 sequence (DNA): TGCGCCAGCAGCCCTGGACAGGTCCTCAATGAGCAGTTCTTC. Its translation: CASSPGQVLNEQFF.

This rearrangement joins TRBV7-3 to TRBJ2-3; TRBD2 agrees at 7 bases. The CDR3 runs 15 residues. V gave up 1 base and J gave up 0 bases; unmatched junction bases: 1. Per germline, CDR1 SGHTA and CDR2 FQGTGA. CDR3 sequence: CASSLMGLSTDTQYF. The DNA of the CDR3 is TGTGCCAGCAGCTTAATGGGACTAAGCACAGATACGCAGTATTTT.

This clonotype came up many times. The V gene is TRBV7-2, the J gene TRBJ1-5; no clear D gene. Germline V gives CDR1 SGHTA, CDR2 FQGNSA. V lost 6 bases and J lost 5, with 8 bases in between. The CDR3 consists of 12 residues. CDR3 coding DNA: TGTGCCAGCAGTCCACCCGATCAGCCCCAGCATTTT. Translation gives CASSPPDQPQHF. The full variable domain, completed using reference TRBV7-2 and TRBJ1-5, is GAGVSQSPSNKVTEKGKDVELRCDPISGHTALYWYRQSLGQGLEFLIYFQGNSAPDKSGLPSDRFSAERTGGSVSTLTIQRTQQEDSAVYLCASSPPDQPQHFGDGTRLSIL.

Ten or more counts support this clonotype. The genes are TRBV7-2 and TRBJ2-3, with TRBD2 identical over 15 bases. The CDR3 is 15 residues long. The trim removed 5 bases at V and 9 bases at J, leaving 6 bases unmatched. The germline CDR1 and CDR2 sequences are SGHTA and FQGNSA. DNA for the CDR3: TGTGCCAGCAGCCCCAGGACTAGCGGGAGGGCCACGCAGTATTTT. Translated, it gives CASSPRTSGRATQYF.

This clonotype was recorded at least ten times. The chain joins TRBV20-1 to TRBJ1-5; D may be TRBD1 (5 bases). V was trimmed by 6 bases and J by 5 bases, leaving 14 bases between them. The CDR3 sequence is 13 residues long. Germline V gives CDR1 DFQATT, CDR2 SNEGSKA (reference sequence). CDR3 loop: CSATGQGDQPQHF. The CDR3, as DNA: TGCAGTGCCACCGGGCAGGGTGATCAGCCCCAGCATTTT.

This clonotype has at least ten counts. This rearrangement joins TRBV15 to TRBJ1-2; D perhaps matches TRBD1 (5 bases). V was shortened by 0 bases and J by 8 bases, with 25 bases between the two germline ends. The CDR3 length is 18 residues. Germline CDR1 is LNHNV and CDR2 is YYDKDF (reference sequence). This chain's CDR3 is CATSRDFSYTGAVGGYTF. CDR3 coding DNA: TGTGCCACCAGCAGAGATTTTTCATATACAGGCGCGGTGGGAGGCTACACCTTC.